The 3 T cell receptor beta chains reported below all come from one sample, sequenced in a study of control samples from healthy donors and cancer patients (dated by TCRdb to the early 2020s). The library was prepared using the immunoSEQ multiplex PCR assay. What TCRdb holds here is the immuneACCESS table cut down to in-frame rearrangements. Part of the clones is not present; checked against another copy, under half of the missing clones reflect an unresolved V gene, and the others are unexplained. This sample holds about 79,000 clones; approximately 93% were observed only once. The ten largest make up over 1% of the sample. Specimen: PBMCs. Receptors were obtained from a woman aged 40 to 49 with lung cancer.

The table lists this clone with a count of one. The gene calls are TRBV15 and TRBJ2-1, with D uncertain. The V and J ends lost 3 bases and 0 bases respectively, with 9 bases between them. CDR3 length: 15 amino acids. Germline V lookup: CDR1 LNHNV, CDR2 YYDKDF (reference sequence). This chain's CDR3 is CATSSVESSYNEQFF. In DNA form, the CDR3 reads TGTGCCACCAGCAGCGTAGAAAGCTCCTACAATGAGCAGTTCTTC.

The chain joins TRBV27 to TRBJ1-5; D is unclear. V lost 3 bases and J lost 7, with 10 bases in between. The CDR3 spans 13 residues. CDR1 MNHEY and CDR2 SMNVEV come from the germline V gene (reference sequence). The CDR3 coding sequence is TGTGCCAGCAGTTTGGCGGAAAGGCAGCCCCAGCATTTT. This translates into CASSLAERQPQHF.

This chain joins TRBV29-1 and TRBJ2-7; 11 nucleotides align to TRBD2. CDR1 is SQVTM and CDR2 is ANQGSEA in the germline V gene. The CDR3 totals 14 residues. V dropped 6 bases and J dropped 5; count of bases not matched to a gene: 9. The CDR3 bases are TGCAGCGTCTTAGCGGGGGGGCCTCATAACGAGCAGTACTTC. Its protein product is CSVLAGGPHNEQYF.